Presented here are 25 T cell receptor beta chains from one specimen sequenced in a study of regulatory T cells in long-lasting Graves disease. To make TCR beta libraries, researchers used iRepertoire HTBI primers and Arm-PCR of CDR3 regions. A single record per CDR3 protein comes from TCRdb applying MiXCR to the multiplex PCR reads. This table holds roughly 500,000 distinct CDR3 sequences, about 22% found once. Time point of the sample: persistent/refractory GD, antithyroid drugs over 5 years with positive TRAb. RNA extracted from PBMCs served as the sequencing template. The specimen was peripheral blood mononuclear cells (PBMCs), collected when the disease was refractory, from a patient treated with antithyroid drugs. The receptors shown here come from a female donor with Graves disease.

The J gene is TRBJ1-1, the V gene TRBV6-5; D is undetermined. The V end lost 0 bases, the J end lost 3 bases, and 11 bases lay between the germline ends. The V gene's germline CDR1 is MNHEY and CDR2 SVGAGI. The CDR3 has 15 amino acids. CDR3 bases: TGTGCCAGCAGTTACTCGGGAGTTGCGGACACTGAAGCTTTCTTT. The encoded protein is CASSYSGVADTEAFF.

In this sample, this clonotype turned up many times. The chain is built from TRBV28 and TRBJ1-2; D remains ambiguous. The CDR3 has 13 amino acids. CDR1 and CDR2 (germline): MDHEN, SYDVKM. Trimming removed 6 bases at V and 2 bases at J, with 10 bases between. DNA for the CDR3: TGTGCCAGCAGACTCGGACCCAACTATGGCTACACCTTC. Translating gives CASRLGPNYGYTF.

The chain recombines TRBV28 with TRBJ2-4, with a weak D call TRBD2 (6 bases). V was pared by 6 bases and J by 6 bases, with 21 bases between. The CDR3 length is 16 residues. Germline V CDR1 and CDR2: MDHEN, SYDVKM. The CDR3 loop reads CASRTSKEGLSNIQYF. The CDR3 DNA follows: TGTGCCAGCAGGACCTCTAAGGAGGGGTTATCAAACATTCAGTACTTC.

The chain joins TRBV6-2 or TRBV6-3 to TRBJ1-1, with D possibly TRBD1 on 6 matching bases. With 9 bases removed from V and 3 bases from J, the gap between germline ends came to 14 bases. Germline lookup yields CDR1 MNHEY and CDR2 SVGEGT. The CDR3 extends over 13 amino acids. CDR3: CASRGDKHTEAFF. CDR3 sequence (DNA): TGTGCCAGTAGGGGGGACAAGCACACTGAAGCTTTCTTT.

This clonotype has ten or more counts. The V and J genes are TRBV6-1 and TRBJ2-7; tentatively, D is TRBD1 or TRBD2 (6 bases each). The V and J ends lost 6 bases and 0 bases respectively, with 15 bases between them. CDR1 is MNHNS, CDR2 SASEGT, per germline. The CDR3 is made up of 15 amino acids. DNA for the CDR3: TGTGCCAGCAGACCGAGCGGAGGGGGCTCCTACGAGCAGTACTTC. It codes for CASRPSGGGSYEQYF.

The chain carries TRBV14 and TRBJ1-2; no firm D call. Germline CDR1 is SGHDN and CDR2 is FVKESK. V gave up 0 bases and J gave up 4 bases, with 12 bases separating them. The CDR3 loop spans 15 amino acids. The CDR3 spells CASSQDRAAPYGYTF. CDR3 nucleotide sequence: TGTGCCAGCAGCCAAGATCGCGCAGCGCCCTATGGCTACACCTTC.

This clonotype was counted ten times or more. CDR3 amino acids: CASSLWGQRAYEQYF. The CDR3 coding sequence is TGTGCCAGCAGTTTATGGGGACAGAGAGCCTACGAGCAGTACTTC. The chain has TRBV28 and TRBJ2-7; 7 nucleotides match TRBD1. The CDR3 covers 15 residues. After removal of 0 bases from V and 2 bases from J, the junction contained 4 bases not matched to a gene. Germline assignment: CDR1 MDHEN and CDR2 SYDVKM.

This clonotype turned up a few times. This chain uses TRBV25-1 with TRBJ1-3; D is undetermined. The CDR3 contains 11 residues. Trimming cost V 9 bases and J 3 bases, with 6 bases left between them. Germline V gives CDR1 MGHDK, CDR2 SYGVNS. DNA for the CDR3: TGTGCCAGTGGGGTTGGAAACACCATATATTTT. Amino acids: CASGVGNTIYF.

This clonotype was recorded a few times. One end of the junction fails to match germline, which may point to a read error. V is TRBV6-5 and J is TRBJ2-7; D unclear. This CDR3 is built from 11 residues. CDR1 and CDR2 from the germline V gene are MNHEY and SVGAGI. Here the CDR3 DNA reads TGTGCCAGCAGTTCCGGAATAGTTCAAGACTTC. Translating gives CASSSGIVQDF.

The sample holds a few counts of this clonotype. The gene calls are TRBV5-1 and TRBJ2-7, with D unresolved. V was cut by 2 bases and J by 2 bases, with 11 bases left in between. Germline values: CDR1 SGHRS, CDR2 YFSETQ. The CDR3 has 14 residues. The CDR3 loop reads CASSFSSPPYEQYF. The CDR3 nucleotides read TGCGCCAGCAGCTTCTCTAGTCCCCCCTACGAGCAGTACTTC. Based on the CDR3 plus reference TRBV5-1 and TRBJ2-7, the full variable domain is KAGVTQTPRYLIKTRGQQVTLSCSPISGHRSVSWYQQTPGQGLQFLFEYFSETQRNKGNFPGRFSGRQFSNSRSEMNVSTLELGDSALYLCASSFSSPPYEQYFGPGTRLTVT.

Regarding this clonotype: A read error may be the cause here, since a much bigger clone is one base away. This chain uses TRBV7-2 with TRBJ2-5; 8 positions agree with TRBD2. The CDR3 is 15 amino acids. Germline V gene sequence: CDR1 SGHTA, CDR2 FQGNSA. CDR3 sequence (DNA): TGTGCCAGCAGCCTTGGGGCTAGCGGGCAAGAGACCCGGTACTTC. Residues: CASSLGASGQETRYF. Variable domain in full (rest from reference TRBV7-2 and TRBJ2-5): GAGVSQSPSNKVTEKGKDVELRCDPISGHTALYWYRQSLGQGLEFLIYFQGNSAPDKSGLPSDRFSAERTGGSVSTLTIQRTQQEDSAVYLCASSLGASGQETRYFGPGTRLLVL.

This clonotype has more than one count but fewer than ten. The chain employs TRBV28 and TRBJ1-3; D gene uncertain. The V gene's germline CDR1 is MDHEN and CDR2 SYDVKM. Deletions cut 6 bases from V and 7 bases from J, with 22 bases between. CDR3 size: 16 residues. For the CDR3, the DNA is TGTGCCAGCAGCCGTTTTCCGGGCCGCTTTCCGAACACCATATATTTT. It specifies CASSRFPGRFPNTIYF.

The CDR3 region is CASSSPPRLAEAYEQYF. CDR3 bases: TGTGCCAGCAGCTCCCCACCCCGACTAGCAGAGGCCTACGAGCAGTACTTC. This chain links TRBV7-9 with TRBJ2-7; 7 nucleotides agree with TRBD2. Germline CDR1 is SEHNR and CDR2 is FQNEAQ (reference sequence). V was clipped by 4 bases and J by 2 bases; unmatched bases: 14. The CDR3 runs to 17 residues.

J is TRBJ2-3 and V is TRBV3-1; unclear D gene. The V gene's germline CDR1 is LGHDT and CDR2 YNNKEL (reference sequence). V was shortened by 2 bases and J by 4 bases, with 4 bases between the two germline ends. This CDR3 is built from 12 residues. CDR3 DNA sequence: TGTGCCAGCAGCCAAAACTCAGATACGCAGTATTTT. It yields the protein CASSQNSDTQYF.

This clonotype appeared a few times. The genes are TRBV5-5 and TRBJ2-5; 9 bases line up with TRBD1. V lost 4 bases to trimming and J lost 5 bases; unmatched junction nucleotides: 12. Per the germline V gene, CDR1 is SGHKS and CDR2 is YYEKEE (reference sequence). The CDR3 totals 16 residues. The CDR3 DNA follows: TGTGCCAGCAGCCAAGAGCGACAGGGGGGGAGGGAGACCCAGTACTTC. It encodes CASSQERQGGRETQYF.

This clonotype was observed at least ten times. The chain joins TRBV7-2 to TRBJ2-7; D gene unclear. Trimming pared 3 bases from V and 4 bases from J, leaving 7 bases between. Germline V gene sequence: CDR1 SGHTA, CDR2 FQGNSA. CDR3 length equals 12 residues. The CDR3 is CASSFVGYEQYF. CDR3 nucleotides: TGTGCCAGCAGCTTTGTGGGGTACGAGCAGTACTTC.

The sample holds a few counts of this clonotype. V is TRBV27 and J is TRBJ1-5, with TRBD1 matching over 9 bases. The CDR3 length is 19 residues. Germline V gene sequence: CDR1 MNHEY, CDR2 SMNVEV (reference sequence). After removal of 3 bases from V and 3 bases from J, the junction contained 15 bases not matched to a gene. The CDR3 nucleotides read TGTGCCAGCAGTTTCTACTCATTTACAGGGGGCAGAGACAATCAGCCCCAGCATTTT. Protein: CASSFYSFTGGRDNQPQHF.

This clonotype was seen repeatedly, ten times or more. The J gene is TRBJ1-5, the V gene TRBV2; D ambiguous. V was trimmed by 5 bases and J by 2 bases, leaving 13 bases between them. CDR1 is SNHLY and CDR2 is FYNNEI in the germline V gene. The CDR3 has 15 amino acids. The CDR3: CASSPVSGRNQPQHF. CDR3 sequence (DNA): TGTGCCAGCAGTCCCGTTTCGGGTCGCAATCAGCCCCAGCATTTT.

This chain connects TRBV10-1 to TRBJ1-1, with 11 bases matching TRBD1. The germline V gene has CDR1 WNHNN and CDR2 SYGVQD (reference sequence). The CDR3 is 12 amino acids. Unmatched junction bases numbered 2, after V lost 8 bases and J lost 6 bases. Here the CDR3 reads CASEDRGPEAFF. For the CDR3, the DNA is TGCGCCAGCGAGGACAGGGGGCCTGAAGCTTTCTTT.

J is TRBJ1-1 and V is TRBV19; no clear D gene. V dropped 5 bases and J dropped 6 bases, with 16 bases sitting between them. CDR1 LNHDA and CDR2 SQIVND come from the germline V gene (reference sequence). The CDR3 is made up of 14 amino acids. The CDR3 DNA reads TGTGCCAGTAGTCCGGGGATAGTCGTGGCTGAAGCTTTCTTT. It is translated as CASSPGIVVAEAFF.

This clonotype was seen only a few times. The chain is built from TRBV5-1 and TRBJ2-4, with 7 bases that match TRBD1. CDR1 and CDR2 (germline): SGHRS, YFSETQ. The CDR3 has 14 residues. The ends lost 7 bases at V and 11 bases at J; junction bases unmatched: 15. For the CDR3, the DNA is TGCGCCAGCCGGGACAGCCCAACTAAAATCTTTCAGTACTTC. Its translation: CASRDSPTKIFQYF.

This clonotype turned up a few times. The rearrangement uses TRBV19 and TRBJ1-2; 9 bases agree with TRBD1. Trimming removed 4 bases from V and 2 bases from J; junction bases left unmatched: 11. Germline V CDR1 and CDR2: LNHDA, SQIVND (reference sequence). The length of the CDR3 is 17 residues. The CDR3, as DNA: TGTGCCAGTAGTACTACTATTACAGGGGGCAAGAACTATGGCTACACCTTC. This codes for CASSTTITGGKNYGYTF.

There are a few counts of this clonotype. The V gene is TRBV27, the J gene TRBJ2-7; 9 bases match TRBD1. The trim removed 4 bases at V and 0 bases at J, leaving 7 bases unmatched. Germline-derived CDR1 and CDR2 are MNHEY and SMNVEV (reference sequence). CDR3 size: 16 residues. CDR3 loop: CASSSLTGGTSYEQYF. In nucleotides, the CDR3 is TGTGCCAGCAGTTCGCTAACAGGGGGCACCTCCTACGAGCAGTACTTC.

The chain combines TRBV30 with TRBJ2-4, with D tentatively TRBD1 or TRBD2 (5 bases each). This CDR3 is 13 amino acids long. Trimming shortened V by 6 bases and J by 7 bases, and 16 bases separated the two germline ends. The germline CDR1 and CDR2 sequences are GTSNPN and SVGIG (reference sequence). The DNA for the CDR3 is TGTGCCTGCCCTAGACCTGAGGGGAACATTCAGTACTTC. Residues: CACPRPEGNIQYF.

This clonotype was seen a handful of times. The chain links TRBV10-3 to TRBJ2-3; D possibly corresponds to TRBD2 (6 bases). This CDR3 spans 14 amino acids. Germline V CDR1 and CDR2: ENHRY, SYGVKD. Trimming stripped 10 bases from V and 2 bases from J, with 16 bases between. CDR3 amino acids: CATRDSGYTDTQYF. The CDR3 DNA is TGTGCCACAAGAGATAGCGGCTACACAGATACGCAGTATTTT.